Below are 3 T cell receptor beta chains sequenced from a single sample in a study of blood T cell repertoires in COVID-19. Measured with immunoSEQ multiplex PCR; TCRdb has only the in-frame clones, and not every one. In the table there are about 160,000 clones, 70% to 90% of which are singletons. Source material: PBMCs or T cells enriched from blood (not recorded which). The receptors were gathered from a woman between 50 and 59 years old who had recovered from COVID-19.

The CDR3 bases are TGTGCCAGCAGTGCTCGACAGATGAGCGAGCAGTACTTC. Amino acids: CASSARQMSEQYF. The chain uses TRBV2 and TRBJ2-7; a possible D gene is TRBD1 (5 bases). Trimming pared 4 bases from V and 6 bases from J, leaving 13 bases between. The CDR3 runs to 13 residues. Germline V gene data show CDR1 as SNHLY and CDR2 as FYNNEI.

In this sample, this clone turned up once. The chain combines TRBV9 with TRBJ1-4, with D maybe TRBD1 (5 bases). V lost 0 bases and J 6 bases, leaving 15 bases between the germline ends. CDR3 length: 16 residues. Germline V gene lookup returns CDR1 SGDLS and CDR2 YYNGEE. The DNA of the CDR3 is TGTGCCAGCAGCGTAGGAAACAGGCAGGTATATGAAAAACTGTTTTTT. Translation: CASSVGNRQVYEKLFF.

As regards this clone: Other nucleotide sequences in the sample specify the same CDR3. The CDR3, as DNA: TGTGCCAGCAGCTTGCAGTCAGAAGCTTTCTTT. Translating it yields CASSLQSEAFF. The chain joins TRBV5-6 to TRBJ1-1; D remains ambiguous. Trimming pared 1 base from V and 8 bases from J, leaving 6 bases between. The V gene's germline CDR1 is SGHDT and CDR2 YYEEEE. This CDR3 spans 11 amino acids.